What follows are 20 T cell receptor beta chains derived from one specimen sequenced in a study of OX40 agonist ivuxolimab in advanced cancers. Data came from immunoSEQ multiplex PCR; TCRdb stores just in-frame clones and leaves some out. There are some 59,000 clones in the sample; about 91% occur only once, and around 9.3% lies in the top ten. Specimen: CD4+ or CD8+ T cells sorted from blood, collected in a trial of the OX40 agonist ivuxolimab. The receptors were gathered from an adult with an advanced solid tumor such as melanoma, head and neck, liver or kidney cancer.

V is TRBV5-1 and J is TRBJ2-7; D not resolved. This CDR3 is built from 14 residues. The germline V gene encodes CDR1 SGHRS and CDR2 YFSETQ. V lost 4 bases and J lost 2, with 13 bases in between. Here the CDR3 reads CASSPIKIPYEQYF. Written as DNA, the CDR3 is TGCGCCAGCAGCCCGATTAAAATTCCCTACGAGCAGTACTTC. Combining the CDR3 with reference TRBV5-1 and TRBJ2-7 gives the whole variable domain KAGVTQTPRYLIKTRGQQVTLSCSPISGHRSVSWYQQTPGQGLQFLFEYFSETQRNKGNFPGRFSGRQFSNSRSEMNVSTLELGDSALYLCASSPIKIPYEQYFGPGTRLTVT.

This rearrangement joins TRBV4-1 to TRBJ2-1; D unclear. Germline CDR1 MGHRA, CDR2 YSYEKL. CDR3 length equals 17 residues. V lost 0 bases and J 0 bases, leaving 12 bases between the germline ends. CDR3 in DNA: TGCGCCAGCAGCCAAGAGGACGCCTCGAGCTCCTACAATGAGCAGTTCTTC. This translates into CASSQEDASSSYNEQFF.

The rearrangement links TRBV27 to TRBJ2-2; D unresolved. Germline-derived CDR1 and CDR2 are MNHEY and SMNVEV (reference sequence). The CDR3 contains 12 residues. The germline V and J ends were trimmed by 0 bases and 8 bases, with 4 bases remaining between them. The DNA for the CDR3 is TGTGCCAGCAGTTTATCATGGGGGGAGCTGTTTTTT. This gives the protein CASSLSWGELFF.

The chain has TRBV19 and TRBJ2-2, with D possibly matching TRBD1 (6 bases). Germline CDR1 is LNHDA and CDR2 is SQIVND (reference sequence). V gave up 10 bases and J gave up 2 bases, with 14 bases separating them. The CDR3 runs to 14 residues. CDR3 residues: CATTGHDNTGELFF. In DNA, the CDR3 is TGTGCCACAACGGGACATGATAACACCGGGGAGCTGTTTTTT.

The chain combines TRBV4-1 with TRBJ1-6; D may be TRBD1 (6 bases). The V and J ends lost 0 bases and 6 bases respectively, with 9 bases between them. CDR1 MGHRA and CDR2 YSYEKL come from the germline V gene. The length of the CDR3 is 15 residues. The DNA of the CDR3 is TGCGCCAGCAGCCAAGACAGGGGCCTTAATTCACCCCTCCACTTT. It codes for CASSQDRGLNSPLHF.

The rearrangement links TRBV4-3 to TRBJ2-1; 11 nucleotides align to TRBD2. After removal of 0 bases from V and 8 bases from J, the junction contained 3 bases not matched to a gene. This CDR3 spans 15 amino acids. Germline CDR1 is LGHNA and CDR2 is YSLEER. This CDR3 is CASSQEASGGYEQFF. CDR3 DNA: TGCGCCAGCAGCCAAGAGGCTAGCGGGGGGTATGAGCAGTTCTTC.

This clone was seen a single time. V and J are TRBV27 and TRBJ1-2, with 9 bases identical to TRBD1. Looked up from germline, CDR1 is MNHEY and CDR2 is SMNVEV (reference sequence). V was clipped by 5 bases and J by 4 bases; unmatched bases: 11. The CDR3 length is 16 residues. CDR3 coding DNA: TGTGCCAGCAGTAAGATACAGGGGGCTAATTTCTATGGCTACACCTTC. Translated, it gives CASSKIQGANFYGYTF.

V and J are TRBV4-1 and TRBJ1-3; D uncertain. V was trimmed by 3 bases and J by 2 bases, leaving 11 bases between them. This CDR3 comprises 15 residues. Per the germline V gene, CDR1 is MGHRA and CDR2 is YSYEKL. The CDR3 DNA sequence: TGCGCCAGCAGCCACGGTGGGCTTCCTGGAAACACCATATATTTT. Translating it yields CASSHGGLPGNTIYF.

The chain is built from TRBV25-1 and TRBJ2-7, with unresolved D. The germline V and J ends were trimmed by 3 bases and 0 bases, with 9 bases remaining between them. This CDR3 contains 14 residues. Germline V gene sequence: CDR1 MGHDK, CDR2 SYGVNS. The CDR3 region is CASSDLRSSYEQYF. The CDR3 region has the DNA TGTGCCAGCAGTGATCTTAGGAGCTCCTACGAGCAGTACTTC.

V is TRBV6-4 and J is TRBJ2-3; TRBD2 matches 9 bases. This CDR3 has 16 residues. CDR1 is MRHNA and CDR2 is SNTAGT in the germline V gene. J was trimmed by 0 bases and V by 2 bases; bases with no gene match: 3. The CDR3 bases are TGTGCCAGCAGTGACGGGACTAGCTTTAGCACAGATACGCAGTATTTT. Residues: CASSDGTSFSTDTQYF.

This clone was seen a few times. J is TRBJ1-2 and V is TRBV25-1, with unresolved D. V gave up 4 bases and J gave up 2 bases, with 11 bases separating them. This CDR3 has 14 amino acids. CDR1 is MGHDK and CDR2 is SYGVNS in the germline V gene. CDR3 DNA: TGTGCCAGCAGTGGGAAATCGACGAACTATGGCTACACCTTC. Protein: CASSGKSTNYGYTF.

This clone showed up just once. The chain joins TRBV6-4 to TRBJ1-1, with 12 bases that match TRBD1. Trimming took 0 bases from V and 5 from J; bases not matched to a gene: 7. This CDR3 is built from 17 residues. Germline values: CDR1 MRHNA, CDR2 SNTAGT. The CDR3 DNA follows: TGTGCCAGCAGTGACTCTGGGGACAGGGGGCAAGGTACTGAAGCTTTCTTT. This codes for CASSDSGDRGQGTEAFF.

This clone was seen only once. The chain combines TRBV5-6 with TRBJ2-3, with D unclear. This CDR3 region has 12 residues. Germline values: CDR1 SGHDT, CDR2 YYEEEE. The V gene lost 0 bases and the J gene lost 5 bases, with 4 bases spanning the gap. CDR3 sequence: CASSLAGDTQYF. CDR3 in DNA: TGTGCCAGCAGCTTGGCCGGAGATACGCAGTATTTT.

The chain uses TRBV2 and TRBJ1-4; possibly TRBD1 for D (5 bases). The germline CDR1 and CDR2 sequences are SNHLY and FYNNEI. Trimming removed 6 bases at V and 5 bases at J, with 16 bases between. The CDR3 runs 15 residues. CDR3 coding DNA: TGTGCCAGCAGGGAGCTTCGGGACGGGAATGAAAAACTGTTTTTT. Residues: CASRELRDGNEKLFF.

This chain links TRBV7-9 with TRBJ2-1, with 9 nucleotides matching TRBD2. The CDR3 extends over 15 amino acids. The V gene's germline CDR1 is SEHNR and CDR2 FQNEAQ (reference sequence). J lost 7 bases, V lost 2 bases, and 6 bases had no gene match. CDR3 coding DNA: TGTGCCAGCAGCTTACTTGCGGGGGGGTCGAATGAGCAGTTCTTC. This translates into CASSLLAGGSNEQFF.

For the CDR3, the DNA is TGCAGCGTTGAGAGTGGGGGTCCGGAGGGCTACACCTTC. Translated: CSVESGGPEGYTF. V and J are TRBV29-1 and TRBJ1-2; D is possibly TRBD1 (5 bases). The V and J ends lost 3 bases and 8 bases respectively, with 16 bases between them. CDR3 size: 13 residues. Germline CDR1 reads SQVTM; CDR2 reads ANQGSEA.

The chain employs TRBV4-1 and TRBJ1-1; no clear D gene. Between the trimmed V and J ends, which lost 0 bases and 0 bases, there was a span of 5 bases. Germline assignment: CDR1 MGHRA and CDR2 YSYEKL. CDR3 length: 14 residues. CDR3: CASSQEVLNTEAFF. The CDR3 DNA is TGCGCCAGCAGCCAAGAGGTATTGAACACTGAAGCTTTCTTT.

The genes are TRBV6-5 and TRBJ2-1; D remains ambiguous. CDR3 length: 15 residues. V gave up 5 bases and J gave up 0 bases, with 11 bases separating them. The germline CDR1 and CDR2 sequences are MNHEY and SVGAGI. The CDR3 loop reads CASSQFIRSYNEQFF. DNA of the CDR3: TGTGCCAGCAGTCAGTTCATACGCTCCTACAATGAGCAGTTCTTC.

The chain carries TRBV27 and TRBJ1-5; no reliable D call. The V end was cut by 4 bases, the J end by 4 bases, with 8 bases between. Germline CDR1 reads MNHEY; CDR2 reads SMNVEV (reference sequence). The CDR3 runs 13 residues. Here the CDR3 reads CASSYGLNQPQHF. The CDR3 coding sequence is TGTGCCAGCAGTTACGGGCTAAATCAGCCCCAGCATTTT.

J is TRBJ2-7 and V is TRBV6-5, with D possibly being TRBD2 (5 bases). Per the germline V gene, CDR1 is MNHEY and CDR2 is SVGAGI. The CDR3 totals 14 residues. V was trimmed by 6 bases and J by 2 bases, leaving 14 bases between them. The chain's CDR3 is CASRLVLGAYEQYF. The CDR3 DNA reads TGTGCCAGCAGACTCGTGCTCGGGGCCTACGAGCAGTACTTC.